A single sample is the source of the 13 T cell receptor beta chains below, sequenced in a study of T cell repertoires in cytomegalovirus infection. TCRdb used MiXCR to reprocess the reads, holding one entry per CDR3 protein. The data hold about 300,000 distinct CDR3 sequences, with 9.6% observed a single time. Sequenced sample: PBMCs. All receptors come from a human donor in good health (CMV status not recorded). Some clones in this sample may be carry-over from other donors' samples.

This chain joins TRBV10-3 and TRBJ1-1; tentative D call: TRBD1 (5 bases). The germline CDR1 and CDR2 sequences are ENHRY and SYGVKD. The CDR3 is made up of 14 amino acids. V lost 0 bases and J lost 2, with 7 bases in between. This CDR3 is CAISESRGNTEAFF. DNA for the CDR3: TGTGCCATCAGTGAGTCAAGGGGAAACACTGAAGCTTTCTTT.

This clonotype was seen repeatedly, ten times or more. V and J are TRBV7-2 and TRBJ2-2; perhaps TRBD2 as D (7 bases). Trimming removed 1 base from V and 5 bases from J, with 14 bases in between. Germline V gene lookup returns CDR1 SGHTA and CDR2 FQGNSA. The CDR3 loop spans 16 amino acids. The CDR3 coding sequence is TGTGCCAGCAGCTTAGTGGGGGGGCGATGGACCGGGGAGCTGTTTTTT. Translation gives CASSLVGGRWTGELFF.

CDR3: CSASWGNDEQFF. CDR3 DNA: TGCAGTGCTAGCTGGGGAAACGATGAGCAGTTCTTC. The rearrangement uses TRBV20-1 and TRBJ2-1; D not resolved. The CDR3 is 12 amino acids. Per the germline V gene, CDR1 is DFQATT and CDR2 is SNEGSKA (reference sequence). V was pared by 3 bases and J by 8 bases, with 11 bases between.

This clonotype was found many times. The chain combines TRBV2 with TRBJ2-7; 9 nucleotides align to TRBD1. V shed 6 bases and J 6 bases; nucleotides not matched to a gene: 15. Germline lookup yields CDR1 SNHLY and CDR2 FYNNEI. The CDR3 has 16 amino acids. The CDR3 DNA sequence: TGTGCCAGCAGGAAAACCGGGACAGGGAGGCGCGGCGAGCAGTACGTC. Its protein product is CASRKTGTGRRGEQYV.

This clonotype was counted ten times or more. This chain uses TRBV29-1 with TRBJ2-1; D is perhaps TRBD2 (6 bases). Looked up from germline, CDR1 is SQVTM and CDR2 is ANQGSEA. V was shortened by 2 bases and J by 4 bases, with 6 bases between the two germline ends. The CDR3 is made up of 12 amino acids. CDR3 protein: CSVERGYNEQFF. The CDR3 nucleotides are TGCAGCGTTGAACGGGGGTACAATGAGCAGTTCTTC.

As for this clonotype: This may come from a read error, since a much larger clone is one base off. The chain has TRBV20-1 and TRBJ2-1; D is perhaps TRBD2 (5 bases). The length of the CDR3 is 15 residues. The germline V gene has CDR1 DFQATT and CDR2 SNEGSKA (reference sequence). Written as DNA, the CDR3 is TGCAGTACTAGAGATGAGTGGGTTCCCTACAATGAGCAGTTCTTC. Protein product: CSTRDEWVPYNEQFF.

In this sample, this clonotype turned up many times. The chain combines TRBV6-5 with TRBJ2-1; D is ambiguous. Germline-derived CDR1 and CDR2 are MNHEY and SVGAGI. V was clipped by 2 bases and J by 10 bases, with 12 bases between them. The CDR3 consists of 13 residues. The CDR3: CASSYGGTQEQFF. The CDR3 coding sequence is TGTGCCAGCAGTTACGGTGGTACTCAGGAGCAGTTCTTC.

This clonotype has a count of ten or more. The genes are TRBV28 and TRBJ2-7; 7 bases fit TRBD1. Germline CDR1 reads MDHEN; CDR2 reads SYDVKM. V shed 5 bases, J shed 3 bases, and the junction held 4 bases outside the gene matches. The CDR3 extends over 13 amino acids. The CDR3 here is CASSNRGLYEQYV. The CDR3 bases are TGTGCCAGCAGTAACAGGGGTCTCTACGAGCAGTACGTC.

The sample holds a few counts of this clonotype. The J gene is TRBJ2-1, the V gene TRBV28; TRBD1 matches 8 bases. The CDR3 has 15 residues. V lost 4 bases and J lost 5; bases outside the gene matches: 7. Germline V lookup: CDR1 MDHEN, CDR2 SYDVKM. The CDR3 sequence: CASSSQDRGHNEQFF. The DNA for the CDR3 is TGTGCCAGCAGTTCCCAAGACAGGGGCCACAATGAGCAGTTCTTC.

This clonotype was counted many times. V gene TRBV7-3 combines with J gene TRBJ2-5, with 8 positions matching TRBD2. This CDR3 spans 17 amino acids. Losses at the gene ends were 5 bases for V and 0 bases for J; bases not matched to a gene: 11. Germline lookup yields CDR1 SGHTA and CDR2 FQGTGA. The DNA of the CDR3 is TGTGCCAGCAGCCCGTCGCGGGGGGAGTCCCACCAAGAGACCCAGTACTTC. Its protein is CASSPSRGESHQETQYF.

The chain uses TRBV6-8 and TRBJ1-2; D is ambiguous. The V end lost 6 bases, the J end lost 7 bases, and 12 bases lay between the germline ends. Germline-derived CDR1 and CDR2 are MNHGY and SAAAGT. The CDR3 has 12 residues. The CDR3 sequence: CASRTRGSGYTF. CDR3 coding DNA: TGTGCCAGCAGAACTCGAGGGTCTGGCTACACCTTC.

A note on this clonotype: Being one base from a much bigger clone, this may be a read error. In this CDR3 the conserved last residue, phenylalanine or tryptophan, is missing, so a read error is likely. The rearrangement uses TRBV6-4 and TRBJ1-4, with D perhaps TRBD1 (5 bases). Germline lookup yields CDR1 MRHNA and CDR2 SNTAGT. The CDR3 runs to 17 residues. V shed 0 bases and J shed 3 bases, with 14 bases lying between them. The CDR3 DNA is TGTGCCAGCAGTGACTCGGAAAGGGACCGAGCTAATGAAAAACTGTTTTTG. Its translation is CASSDSERDRANEKLFL.

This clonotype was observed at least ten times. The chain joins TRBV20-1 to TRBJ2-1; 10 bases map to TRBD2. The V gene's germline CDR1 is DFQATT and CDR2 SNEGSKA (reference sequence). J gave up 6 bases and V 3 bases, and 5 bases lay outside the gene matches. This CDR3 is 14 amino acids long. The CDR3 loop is CSASTQRGGNEQFF. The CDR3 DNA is TGCAGTGCTAGCACCCAGCGGGGGGGCAATGAGCAGTTCTTC.